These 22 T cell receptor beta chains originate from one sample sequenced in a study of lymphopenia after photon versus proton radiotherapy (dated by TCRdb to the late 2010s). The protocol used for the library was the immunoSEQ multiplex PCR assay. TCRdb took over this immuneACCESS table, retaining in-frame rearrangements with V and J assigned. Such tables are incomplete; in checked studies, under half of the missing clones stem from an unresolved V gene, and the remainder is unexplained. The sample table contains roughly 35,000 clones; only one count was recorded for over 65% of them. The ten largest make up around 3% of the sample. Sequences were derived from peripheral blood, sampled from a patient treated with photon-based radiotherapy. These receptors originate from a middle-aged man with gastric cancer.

CDR3 in DNA: TGTGCCAGCTCCGCGCAACGGGGGGAGCTGTTTTTT. It is translated as CASSAQRGELFF. The rearrangement links TRBV2 to TRBJ2-2; D unclear. The ends were cut back, 8 bases at V and 8 bases at J, with 12 bases in the middle. This CDR3 contains 12 residues. Germline V gene data show CDR1 as SNHLY and CDR2 as FYNNEI.

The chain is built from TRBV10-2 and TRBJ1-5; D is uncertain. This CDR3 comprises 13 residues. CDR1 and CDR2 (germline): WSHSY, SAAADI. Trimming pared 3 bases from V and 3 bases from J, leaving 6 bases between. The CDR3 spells CASSDGANQPQHF. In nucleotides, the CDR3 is TGCGCCAGCAGTGACGGCGCCAATCAGCCCCAGCATTTT.

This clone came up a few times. The CDR3 bases are TGTGCCAGTAGTGGTAGGGGGCATCAGCCCCAGCATTTT. Protein product: CASSGRGHQPQHF. The chain joins TRBV19 to TRBJ1-5; 7 bases match TRBD1. Germline CDR1 LNHDA, CDR2 SQIVND (reference sequence). V lost 5 bases to trimming and J lost 5 bases; unmatched junction nucleotides: 3. The CDR3 consists of 13 residues. The whole variable domain, remainder taken from reference TRBV19 and TRBJ1-5, is DGGITQSPKYLFRKEGQNVTLSCEQNLNHDAMYWYRQDPGQGLRLIYYSQIVNDFQKGDIAEGYSVSREKKESFPLTVTSAQKNPTAFYLCASSGRGHQPQHFGDGTRLSIL.

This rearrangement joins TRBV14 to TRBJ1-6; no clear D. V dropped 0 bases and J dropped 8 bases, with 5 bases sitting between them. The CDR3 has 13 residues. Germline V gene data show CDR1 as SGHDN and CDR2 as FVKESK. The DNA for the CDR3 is TGTGCCAGCAGCCAAGAGACGTATTCACCCCTCCACTTT. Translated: CASSQETYSPLHF.

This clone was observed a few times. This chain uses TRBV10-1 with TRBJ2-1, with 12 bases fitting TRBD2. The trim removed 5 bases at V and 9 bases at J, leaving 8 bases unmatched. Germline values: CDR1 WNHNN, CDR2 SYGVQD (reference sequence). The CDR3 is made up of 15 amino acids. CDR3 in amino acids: CASSSRTSGIGEQFF. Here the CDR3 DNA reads TGCGCCAGCAGTAGTAGGACTAGCGGGATAGGTGAGCAGTTCTTC.

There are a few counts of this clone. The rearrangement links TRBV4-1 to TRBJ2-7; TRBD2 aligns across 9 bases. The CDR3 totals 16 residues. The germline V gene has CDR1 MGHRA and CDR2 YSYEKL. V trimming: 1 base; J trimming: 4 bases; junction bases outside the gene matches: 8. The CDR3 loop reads CASSQAPAREGYEQYF. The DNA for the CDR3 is TGCGCCAGCAGCCAAGCCCCTGCGCGGGAGGGATACGAGCAGTACTTC.

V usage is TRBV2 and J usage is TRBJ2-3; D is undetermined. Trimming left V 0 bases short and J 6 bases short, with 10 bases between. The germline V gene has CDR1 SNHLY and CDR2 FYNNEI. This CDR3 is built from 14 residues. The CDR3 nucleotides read TGTGCCAGCAGTGAAGCGCTTCTCCCTGATACGCAGTATTTT. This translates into CASSEALLPDTQYF.

CDR3 DNA: TGTGCCTGGAGTTCTAGTCTACAGATTATGAACACTGAAGCTTTCTTT. The encoded protein is CAWSSSLQIMNTEAFF. The V and J genes are TRBV30 and TRBJ1-1; D gene uncertain. The CDR3 length is 16 residues. The V gene lost 2 bases and the J gene lost 0 bases, with 16 bases spanning the gap. Per the germline V gene, CDR1 is GTSNPN and CDR2 is SVGIG (reference sequence).

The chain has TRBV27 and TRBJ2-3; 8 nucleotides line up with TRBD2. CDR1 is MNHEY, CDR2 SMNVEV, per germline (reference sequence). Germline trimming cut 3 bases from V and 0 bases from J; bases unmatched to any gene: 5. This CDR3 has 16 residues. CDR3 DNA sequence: TGTGCCAGCAGTTTGAAAACGGGAGGGAGCACAGATACGCAGTATTTT. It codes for CASSLKTGGSTDTQYF.

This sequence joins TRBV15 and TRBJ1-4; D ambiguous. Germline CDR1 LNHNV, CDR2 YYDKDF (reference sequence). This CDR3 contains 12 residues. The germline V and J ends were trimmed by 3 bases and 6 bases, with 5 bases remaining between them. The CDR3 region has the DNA TGTGCCACCAGCAGGTGGTATGAAAAACTGTTTTTT. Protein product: CATSRWYEKLFF.

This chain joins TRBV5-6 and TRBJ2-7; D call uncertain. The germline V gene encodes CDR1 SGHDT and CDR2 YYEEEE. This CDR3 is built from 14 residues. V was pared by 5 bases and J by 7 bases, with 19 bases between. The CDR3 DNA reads TGTGCCAGCAGAACCGGTCCATACCTCTTAGAGCAGTACTTC. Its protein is CASRTGPYLLEQYF.

The CDR3 is CASSQVGVPEQFF. The CDR3 nucleotides read TGCGCCAGCAGCCAAGTCGGGGTGCCTGAGCAGTTCTTC. The V gene is TRBV4-1, the J gene TRBJ2-1; D is possibly TRBD2 (5 bases). The CDR3 has 13 amino acids. The V gene lost 1 base and the J gene lost 9 bases, with 10 bases spanning the gap. Germline lookup yields CDR1 MGHRA and CDR2 YSYEKL.

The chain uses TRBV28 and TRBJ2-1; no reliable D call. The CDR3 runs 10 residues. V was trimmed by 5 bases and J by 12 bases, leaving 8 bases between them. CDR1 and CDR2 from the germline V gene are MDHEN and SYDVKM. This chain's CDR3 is CASSGDRQFF. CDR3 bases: TGTGCCAGCAGTGGGGATCGGCAGTTCTTC.

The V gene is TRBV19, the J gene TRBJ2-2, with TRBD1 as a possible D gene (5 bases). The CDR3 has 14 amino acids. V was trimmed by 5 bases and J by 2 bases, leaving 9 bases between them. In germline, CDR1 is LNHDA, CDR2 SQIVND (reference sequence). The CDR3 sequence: CASSPQGNTGELFF. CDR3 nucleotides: TGTGCCAGTAGTCCCCAGGGAAACACCGGGGAGCTGTTTTTT.

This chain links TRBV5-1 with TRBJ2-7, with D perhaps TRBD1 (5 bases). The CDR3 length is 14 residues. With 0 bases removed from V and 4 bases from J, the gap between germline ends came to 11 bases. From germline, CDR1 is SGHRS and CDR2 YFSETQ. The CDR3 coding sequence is TGCGCCAGCAGCTTGGCCGTGACAGAGTACGAGCAGTACTTC. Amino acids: CASSLAVTEYEQYF.

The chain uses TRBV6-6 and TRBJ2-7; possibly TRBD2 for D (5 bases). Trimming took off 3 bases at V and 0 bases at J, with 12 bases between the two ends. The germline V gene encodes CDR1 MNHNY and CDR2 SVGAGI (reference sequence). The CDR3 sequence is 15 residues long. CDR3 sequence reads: CASSYPSGNSYEQYF. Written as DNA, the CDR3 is TGTGCCAGCAGTTATCCCTCGGGGAACTCCTACGAGCAGTACTTC.

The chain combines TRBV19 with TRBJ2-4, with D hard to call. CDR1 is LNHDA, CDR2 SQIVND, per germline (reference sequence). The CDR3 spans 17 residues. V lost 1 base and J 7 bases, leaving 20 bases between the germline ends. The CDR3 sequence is CASSIASTAGPTNIQYF. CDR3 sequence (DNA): TGTGCCAGTAGTATAGCTTCCACCGCCGGTCCAACGAACATTCAGTACTTC.

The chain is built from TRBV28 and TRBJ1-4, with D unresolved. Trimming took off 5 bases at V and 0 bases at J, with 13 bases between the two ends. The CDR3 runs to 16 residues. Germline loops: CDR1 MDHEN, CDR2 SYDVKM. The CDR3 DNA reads TGTGCCAGCAGTCTCGAGGGATCTACAACTAATGAAAAACTGTTTTTT. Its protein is CASSLEGSTTNEKLFF.

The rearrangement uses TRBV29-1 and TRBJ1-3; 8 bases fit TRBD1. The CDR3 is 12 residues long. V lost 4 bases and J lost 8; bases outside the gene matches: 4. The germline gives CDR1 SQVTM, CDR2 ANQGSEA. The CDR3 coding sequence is TGCAGCGTTGCAGGGGGCAGGGACACCATATATTTT. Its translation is CSVAGGRDTIYF. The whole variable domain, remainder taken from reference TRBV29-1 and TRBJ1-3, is SAVISQKPSRDICQRGTSLTIQCQVDSQVTMMFWYRQQPGQSLTLIATANQGSEATYESGFVIDKFPISRPNLTFSTLTVSNMSPEDSSIYLCSVAGGRDTIYFGEGSWLTVV.

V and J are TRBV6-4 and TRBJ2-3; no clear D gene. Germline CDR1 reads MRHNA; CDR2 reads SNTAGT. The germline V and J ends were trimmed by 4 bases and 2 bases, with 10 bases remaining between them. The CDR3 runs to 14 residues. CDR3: CASSASGFTDTQYF. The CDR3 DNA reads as TGTGCCAGCAGTGCGTCCGGTTTCACAGATACGCAGTATTTT.

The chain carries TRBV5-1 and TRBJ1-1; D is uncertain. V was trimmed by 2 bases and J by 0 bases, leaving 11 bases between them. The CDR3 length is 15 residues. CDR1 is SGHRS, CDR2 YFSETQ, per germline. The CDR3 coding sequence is TGCGCCAGCAGCTTAACCACCGGGGTGAACACTGAAGCTTTCTTT. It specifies CASSLTTGVNTEAFF.

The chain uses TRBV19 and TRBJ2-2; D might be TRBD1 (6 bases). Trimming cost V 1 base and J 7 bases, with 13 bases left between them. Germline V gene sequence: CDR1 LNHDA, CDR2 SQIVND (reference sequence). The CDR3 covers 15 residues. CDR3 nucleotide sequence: TGTGCCAGTAGTATAGCGGTACAGGGTATCGGGGAGCTGTTTTTT. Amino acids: CASSIAVQGIGELFF.